This TCR beta chain stems from a study of response to subunit inactivated influenza vaccine. Broader study findings: The authors suggested that few new T cells are recruited per seasonal influenza vaccination.

This clonotype was observed a handful of times. Its antigen is as yet unknown. TCRdb reprocessed the RT-PCR reads via MiXCR and lists one record per CDR3 protein. This table has 650,000 to 850,000 distinct CDR3 sequences, approximately 13% appearing once. Material: PBMCs from blood, obtained 14 days before vaccination. The clonotype was recovered from a man aged 45-60 years who received an inactivated influenza vaccine.

The CDR3 is CASSLALSSYNSPLHF. For the CDR3, the DNA is TGCGCCAGCAGCCTCGCACTGAGCTCCTATAATTCACCCCTCCACTTT. The V and J genes are TRBV4-1 and TRBJ1-6; D unresolved. The CDR3 length is 16 residues. Germline CDR1 is MGHRA and CDR2 is YSYEKL. V gave up 4 bases and J gave up 0 bases, with 10 bases separating them.